This record concerns one TCR beta chain sequence. Its antigen is not identified. This record comes from a study of CD8 T cells in ankylosing spondylitis. Notes on the study in general: Blood of patients with ankylosing spondylitis appeared to be characterized by a TCR beta motif of eight highly homologous variants. Disease-associated clonotypes exhibited CD8+ identity and were relatively infrequent in peripheral blood. Disease-linked clones reportedly showed significant enrichment in matched ankylosing spondylitis synovial fluid.

The authors made TCR beta libraries by quantitative 5'-RACE with molecular barcodes. Via MiXCR, TCRdb re-called the 5' RACE reads, giving one row per CDR3 protein. The table records some 400,000 distinct CDR3 sequences, 20% to 25% of them present only once. This receptor was obtained from a male donor with ankylosing spondylitis. The sample consisted of blood, either unsorted or a sorted T cell fraction (not recorded which).

CDR3 in DNA: TGCGCCAGCAGCTTGGAGTTAGGGTTGAATGAGCAGTTCTTC. The encoded protein is CASSLELGLNEQFF. This chain uses TRBV5-1 with TRBJ2-1, with D unresolved. The CDR3 is 14 amino acids. Trimming took off 0 bases at V and 7 bases at J, with 11 bases between the two ends. Germline V CDR1 and CDR2: SGHRS, YFSETQ.